This T cell receptor beta chain is from a study of blood T cell repertoires in COVID-19. Using immunoSEQ multiplex PCR, the repertoire was profiled, and TCRdb retains in-frame clones only, with some absent. The sample lists fewer than 200,000 clones, about four fifths occurring once. The germline V gene has CDR1 SQVTM and CDR2 ANQGSEA. V lost 0 bases to trimming and J lost 4 bases, with 7 bases between them. There are 12 residues in the CDR3. The study assigned cohorts using participant-reported clinical history. Source material: PBMCs or T cells enriched from blood (not recorded which). The rearrangement uses TRBV29-1 and TRBJ2-7, with D hard to call. The TCR originated in a man aged 45-65 years who had recovered from COVID-19. The DNA for the CDR3 is TGCAGCGTTGAAGATATATCTTACGAGCAGTACTTC. Protein: CSVEDISYEQYF.